This entry is about one TCR beta chain. This record belongs to a study of tumor-infiltrating lymphocytes in localized non-small cell lung cancer. About the study: Some samples were collected after neoadjuvant chemotherapy; smokers, never-smokers and several histologies were included.

Generated by immunoSEQ multiplex PCR, the TCRdb table keeps only in-frame clones and is missing some. The repertoire holds 24,000 or so clones, with nearly 70% as singletons. Germline V gene sequence: CDR1 SEHNR, CDR2 FQNEAQ (reference sequence). With V trimmed by 6 bases and J by 9 bases, 3 bases remained unmatched. This CDR3 is built from 13 residues. This TCR derives from a human donor with non-small cell lung cancer. Sequenced sample: lung tumor tissue. V is TRBV7-9 and J is TRBJ2-1, with 12 bases that match TRBD2. The CDR3 nucleotides are TGTGCCAGCAGTCGGACTAGCGGGGTTGAGCAGTTCTTC. This sequence encodes CASSRTSGVEQFF.